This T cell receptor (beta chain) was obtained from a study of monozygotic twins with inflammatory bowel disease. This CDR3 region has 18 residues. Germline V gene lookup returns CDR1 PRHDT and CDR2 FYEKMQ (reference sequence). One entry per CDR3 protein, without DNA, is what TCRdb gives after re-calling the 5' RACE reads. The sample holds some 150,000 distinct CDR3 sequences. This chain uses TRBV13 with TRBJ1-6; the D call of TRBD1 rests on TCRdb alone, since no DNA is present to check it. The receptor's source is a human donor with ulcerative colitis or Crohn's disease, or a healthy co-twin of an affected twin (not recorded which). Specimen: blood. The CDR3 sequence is CASTLSGGLSSYNSPLHF. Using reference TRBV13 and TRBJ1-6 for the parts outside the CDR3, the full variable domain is AAGVIQSPRHLIKEKRETATLKCYPIPRHDTVYWYQQGPGQDPQFLISFYEKMQSDKGSIPDRFSAQQFSDYHSELNMSSLELGDSALYFCASTLSGGLSSYNSPLHFGNGTRLTVT.